A single T cell receptor beta chain is shown here with its context. Seattle patient enrollment occurred during active infection, with longitudinal follow-up thereafter. This entry comes from a study of blood T cell repertoires in COVID-19. Looking at the study overall: The United States, Italy and Spain provided the acute and convalescent COVID-19 samples. The analysed material was cDNA or gDNA that came from T cells, B-cell-depleted T cells, or PBMCs.

In the original workflow: Estimates of nucleated cell counts were drawn from the amplification of reference gene primers. The method was immunoSEQ multiplex PCR; TCRdb's version includes in-frame clones alone and lacks a portion of them. The D gene and trimming were derived from the DNA, and the V and J assignments and clone size from that table. This sample has about 210,000 clones, with approximately 80% found just once. The sequencing input was peripheral blood. The source is a woman aged 80 or over with COVID-19, enrolled during active disease.

CDR3 nucleotides: TGTGCCAGCAGCGGAGGGACAGGGAGGGTTTATAATCATGGCTACACCTTC. Translating it yields CASSGGTGRVYNHGYTF. The gene calls are TRBV9 and TRBJ1-2; 9 nucleotides align to TRBD1. This CDR3 contains 17 residues. V was pared by 3 bases and J by 6 bases, with 15 bases of the junction left unmatched. Germline-derived CDR1 and CDR2 are SGDLS and YYNGEE. The whole variable domain, remainder taken from reference TRBV9 and TRBJ1-2, is DSGVTQTPKHLITATGQRVTLRCSPRSGDLSVYWYQQSLDQGLQFLIQYYNGEERAKGNILERFSAQQFPDLHSELNLSSLELGDSALYFCASSGGTGRVYNHGYTFGSGTRLTVV.